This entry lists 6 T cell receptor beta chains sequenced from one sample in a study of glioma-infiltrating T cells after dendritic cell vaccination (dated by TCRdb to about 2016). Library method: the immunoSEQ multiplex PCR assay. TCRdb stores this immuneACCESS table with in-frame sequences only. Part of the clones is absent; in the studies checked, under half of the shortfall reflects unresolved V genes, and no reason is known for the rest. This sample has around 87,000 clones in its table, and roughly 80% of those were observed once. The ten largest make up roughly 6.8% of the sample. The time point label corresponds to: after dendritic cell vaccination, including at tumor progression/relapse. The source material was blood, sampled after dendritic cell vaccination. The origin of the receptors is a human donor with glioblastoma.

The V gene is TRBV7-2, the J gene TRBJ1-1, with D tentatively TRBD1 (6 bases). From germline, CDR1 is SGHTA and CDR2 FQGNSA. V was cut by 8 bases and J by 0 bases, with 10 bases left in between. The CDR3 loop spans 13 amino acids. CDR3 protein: CASGWTVNTEAFF. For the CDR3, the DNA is TGTGCCAGCGGGTGGACAGTGAACACTGAAGCTTTCTTT.

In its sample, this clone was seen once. CDR3 nucleotides: TGCAGTGCTATGGGCGTACTGGAAGCTTTCTTT. This gives the protein CSAMGVLEAFF. The chain carries TRBV20-1 and TRBJ1-1; D is unresolved. This CDR3 is 11 amino acids long. CDR1 is DFQATT, CDR2 SNEGSKA, per germline (reference sequence). The V end lost 4 bases, the J end lost 8 bases, and 11 bases lay between the germline ends.

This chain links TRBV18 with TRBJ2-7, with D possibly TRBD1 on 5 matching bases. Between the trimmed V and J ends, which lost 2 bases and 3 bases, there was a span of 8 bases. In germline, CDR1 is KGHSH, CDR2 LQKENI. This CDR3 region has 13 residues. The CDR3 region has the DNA TGTGCCAGCTCACCAAACAGGTACTACGAGCAGTACTTC. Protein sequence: CASSPNRYYEQYF. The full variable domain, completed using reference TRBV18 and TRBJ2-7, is NAGVMQNPRHLVRRRGQEARLRCSPMKGHSHVYWYRQLPEEGLKFMVYLQKENIIDESGMPKERFSAEFPKEGPSILRIQQVVRGDSAAYFCASSPNRYYEQYFGPGTRLTVT.

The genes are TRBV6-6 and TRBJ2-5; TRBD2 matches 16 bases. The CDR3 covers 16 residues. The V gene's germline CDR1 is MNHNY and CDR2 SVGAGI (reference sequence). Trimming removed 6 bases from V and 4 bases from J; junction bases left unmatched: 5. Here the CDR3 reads CASSRGTSGGGETQYF. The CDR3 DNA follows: TGTGCCAGCAGCCGAGGGACTAGCGGGGGGGGAGAGACCCAGTACTTC.

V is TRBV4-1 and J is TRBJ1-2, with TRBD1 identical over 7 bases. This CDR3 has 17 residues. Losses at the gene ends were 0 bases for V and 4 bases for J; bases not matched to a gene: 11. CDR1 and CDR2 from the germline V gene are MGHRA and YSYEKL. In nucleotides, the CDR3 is TGCGCCAGCAGCCAAGATACAGGGGAAGGGCCCACCTATGGCTACACCTTC. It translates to CASSQDTGEGPTYGYTF.

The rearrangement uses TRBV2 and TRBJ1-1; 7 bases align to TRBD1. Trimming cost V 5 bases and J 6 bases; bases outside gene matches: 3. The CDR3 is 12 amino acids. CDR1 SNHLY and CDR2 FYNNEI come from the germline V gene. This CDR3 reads CASSLQGSEAFF. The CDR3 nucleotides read TGTGCCAGCAGTTTACAGGGGTCTGAAGCTTTCTTT. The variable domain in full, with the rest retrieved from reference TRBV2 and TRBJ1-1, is EPEVTQTPSHQVTQMGQEVILRCVPISNHLYFYWYRQILGQKVEFLVSFYNNEISEKSEIFDDQFSVERPDGSNFTLKIRSTKLEDSAMYFCASSLQGSEAFFGQGTRLTVV.